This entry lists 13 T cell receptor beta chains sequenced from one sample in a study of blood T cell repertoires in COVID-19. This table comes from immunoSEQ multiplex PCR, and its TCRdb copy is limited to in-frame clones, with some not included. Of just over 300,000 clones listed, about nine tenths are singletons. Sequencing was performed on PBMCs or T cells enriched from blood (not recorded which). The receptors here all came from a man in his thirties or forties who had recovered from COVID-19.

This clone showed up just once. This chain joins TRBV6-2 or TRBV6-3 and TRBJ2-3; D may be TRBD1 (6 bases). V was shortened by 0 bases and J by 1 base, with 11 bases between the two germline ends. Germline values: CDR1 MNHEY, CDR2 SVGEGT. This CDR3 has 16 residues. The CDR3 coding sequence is TGTGCCAGCAGTTACTCGGGCAGGACAGGCACAGATACGCAGTATTTT. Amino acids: CASSYSGRTGTDTQYF.

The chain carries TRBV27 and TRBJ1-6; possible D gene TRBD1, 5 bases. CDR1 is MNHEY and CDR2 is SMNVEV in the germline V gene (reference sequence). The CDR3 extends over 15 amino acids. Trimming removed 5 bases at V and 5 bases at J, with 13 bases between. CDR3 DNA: TGTGCCAGCAGTACCGGCGGGGCTAATAATTCACCCCTCCACTTT. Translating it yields CASSTGGANNSPLHF.

CDR3 nucleotide sequence: TGTGCCAGTACCATAACCCAGAATAATTCACCCCTCCACTTT. It codes for CASTITQNNSPLHF. The chain combines TRBV19 with TRBJ1-6; D remains ambiguous. Per germline, CDR1 LNHDA and CDR2 SQIVND (reference sequence). The CDR3 totals 14 residues. Trimming removed 7 bases from V and 5 bases from J, with 12 bases in between.

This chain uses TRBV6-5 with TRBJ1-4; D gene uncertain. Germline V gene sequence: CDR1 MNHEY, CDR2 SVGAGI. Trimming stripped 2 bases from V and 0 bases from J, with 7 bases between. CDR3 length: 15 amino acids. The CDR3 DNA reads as TGTGCCAGCAGTTACGGTGGCCCAACTAATGAAAAACTGTTTTTT. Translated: CASSYGGPTNEKLFF.

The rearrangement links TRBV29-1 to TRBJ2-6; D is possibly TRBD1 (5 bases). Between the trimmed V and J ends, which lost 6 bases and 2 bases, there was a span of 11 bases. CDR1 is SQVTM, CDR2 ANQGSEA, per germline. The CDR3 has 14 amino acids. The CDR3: CSVTGMAGANVLTF. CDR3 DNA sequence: TGCAGCGTAACAGGCATGGCTGGGGCCAACGTCCTGACTTTC. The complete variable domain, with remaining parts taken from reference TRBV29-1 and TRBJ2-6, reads SAVISQKPSRDICQRGTSLTIQCQVDSQVTMMFWYRQQPGQSLTLIATANQGSEATYESGFVIDKFPISRPNLTFSTLTVSNMSPEDSSIYLCSVTGMAGANVLTFGAGSRLTVL.

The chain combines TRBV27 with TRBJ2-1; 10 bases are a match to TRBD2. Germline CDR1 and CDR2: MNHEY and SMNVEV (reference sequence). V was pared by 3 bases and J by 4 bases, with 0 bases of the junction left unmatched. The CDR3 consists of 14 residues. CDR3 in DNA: TGTGCCAGCAGTTTGACTAGCGGGTACAATGAGCAGTTCTTC. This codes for CASSLTSGYNEQFF.

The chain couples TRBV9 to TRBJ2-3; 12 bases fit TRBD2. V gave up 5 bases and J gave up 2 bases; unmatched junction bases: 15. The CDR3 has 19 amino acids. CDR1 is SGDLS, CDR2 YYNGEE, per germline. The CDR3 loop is CASRDEQPSGGGATDTQYF. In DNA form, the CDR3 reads TGTGCCAGCAGAGACGAGCAGCCTAGCGGGGGGGGAGCCACAGATACGCAGTATTTT.

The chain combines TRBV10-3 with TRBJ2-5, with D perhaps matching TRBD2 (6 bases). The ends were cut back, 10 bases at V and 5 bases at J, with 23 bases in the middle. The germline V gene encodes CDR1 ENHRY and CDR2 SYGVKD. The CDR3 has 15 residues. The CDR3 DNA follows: TGTGCCACCTGGGAAGGAGGGCGGGTACGGGAGACCCAGTACTTC. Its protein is CATWEGGRVRETQYF.

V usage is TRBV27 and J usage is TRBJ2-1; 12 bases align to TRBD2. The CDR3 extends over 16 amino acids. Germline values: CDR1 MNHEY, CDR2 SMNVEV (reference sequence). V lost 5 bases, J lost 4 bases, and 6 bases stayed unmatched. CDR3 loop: CASSEGTSGLYNEQFF. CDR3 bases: TGTGCCAGCAGTGAAGGGACTAGCGGGTTGTACAATGAGCAGTTCTTC.

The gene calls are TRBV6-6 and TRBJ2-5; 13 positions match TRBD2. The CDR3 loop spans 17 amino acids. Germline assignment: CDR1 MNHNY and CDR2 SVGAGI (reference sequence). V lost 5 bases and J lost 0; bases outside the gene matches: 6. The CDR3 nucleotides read TGTGCCAGCAGTCAGGGACTAGCGGGGCCGTACCAAGAGACCCAGTACTTC. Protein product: CASSQGLAGPYQETQYF.

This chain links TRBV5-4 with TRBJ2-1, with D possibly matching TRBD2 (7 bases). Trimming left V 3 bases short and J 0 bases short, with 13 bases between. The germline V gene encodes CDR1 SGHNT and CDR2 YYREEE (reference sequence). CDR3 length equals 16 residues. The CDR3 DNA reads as TGTGCCAGCAGCTCGGGGGGCGGGGTCTCCTACAATGAGCAGTTCTTC. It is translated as CASSSGGGVSYNEQFF.

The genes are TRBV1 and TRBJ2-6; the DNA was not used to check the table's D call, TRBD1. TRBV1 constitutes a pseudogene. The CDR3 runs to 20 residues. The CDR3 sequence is CTSSQLYGDRGESGANVLTF. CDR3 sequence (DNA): TGCACCAGCAGCCAACTGTACGGGGACAGGGGTGAATCTGGGGCCAACGTCCTGACTTTC.

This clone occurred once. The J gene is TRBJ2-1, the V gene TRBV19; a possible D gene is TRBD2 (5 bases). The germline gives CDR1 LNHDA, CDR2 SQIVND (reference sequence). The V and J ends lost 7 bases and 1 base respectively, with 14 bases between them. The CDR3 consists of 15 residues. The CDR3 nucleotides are TGTGCCAGTACTCTAAGCGGACTTTCCTACAATGAGCAGTTCTTC. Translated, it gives CASTLSGLSYNEQFF.